What follows is one T cell receptor (beta chain) and its context. No antigen is known for it. V shed 3 bases and J shed 5 bases, with 11 bases lying between them. The CDR3 totals 14 residues. CDR1 and CDR2 (germline): MDHEN, SYDVKM. The sample comes from a study of shared clonotypes between healthy human individuals. Here immunoSEQ multiplex PCR was the method, and the copy in TCRdb shows in-frame clones only, minus some. The sample lists about 680,000 clones, 72% occurring once. Healthy and HIV-negative, the adult donors had no recent acute infections or vaccinations. Study conclusions and caveats: Approximately 5% of naive CD4 clonotypes were shared across a handful of donors.

Material: memory CD4+ T cells sorted from blood. Subset specified: CD45RA-negative fraction. The rearrangement joins TRBV28 to TRBJ1-5, with a weak D call TRBD1 (5 bases). The origin of this receptor is a woman between 25 and 40 years old in good health. The CDR3 nucleotides read TGTGCCAGCAGTTTCGGGACGTGGGATCAGCCCCAGCATTTT. This encodes CASSFGTWDQPQHF.